Below, 22 T cell receptor beta chains from the same sample are listed, as sequenced in a study of CXCR3-negative and CXCR3-positive naive CD8 T cells. All TRB cDNA libraries came from 5' RACE performed with UMI labels. TCRdb reworked the 5' RACE reads into one entry per CDR3 protein, no DNA. Recorded for this sample: about 6,700 distinct CDR3 sequences. The specimen sequenced was naive CXCR3- CD8+ T cells from blood. Regarding subset: CD45RO-CCR7+CD27+CD95- naive CD8+ T cells lacking CXCR3 (TNR3-). The receptors originated from a human donor in good health. Some clones in this sample may be carry-over from other donors' samples.

This chain uses TRBV7-3 with TRBJ2-5; the D call from TCRdb, TRBD1, cannot be confirmed without DNA. The germline V gene has CDR1 SGHTA and CDR2 FQGTGA. The CDR3 extends over 15 amino acids. This chain's CDR3 is CASSLFDGGTETQYF.

The gene calls are TRBV20-1 and TRBJ2-1; checking the TCRdb D call of TRBD1 is not possible without DNA. Germline V gene lookup returns CDR1 DFQATT and CDR2 SNEGSKA (reference sequence). The CDR3 totals 16 residues. This chain's CDR3 is CSASPRDGLLIHEQFF.

This clonotype is labeled medium-sized (0.01 to 0.1%) based on frequency. The V call is TRBV5-1, the J call TRBJ1-1; TCRdb selects TRBD1, and the lack of DNA leaves this call unchecked. The CDR3 has 14 residues. The V gene's germline CDR1 is SGHRS and CDR2 YFSETQ. CDR3 sequence: CASSLRTGAAEAFF.

The rearrangement links TRBV19 to TRBJ2-1. Germline V CDR1 and CDR2: LNHDA, SQIVND (reference sequence). The CDR3 runs to 14 residues. The chain's CDR3 is CASSTTSSYNEQFF. Based on the CDR3 plus reference TRBV19 and TRBJ2-1, the full variable domain is DGGITQSPKYLFRKEGQNVTLSCEQNLNHDAMYWYRQDPGQGLRLIYYSQIVNDFQKGDIAEGYSVSREKKESFPLTVTSAQKNPTAFYLCASSTTSSYNEQFFGPGTRLTVL.

This clonotype is deemed medium-sized by its frequency. The chain joins TRBV9 to TRBJ2-5; TCRdb reports TRBD1, a call that lacks DNA to check it against. The CDR3 has 17 residues. The V gene's germline CDR1 is SGDLS and CDR2 YYNGEE. This CDR3 is CASSVNPATGNQETQYF.

The rearrangement joins TRBV6-6 to TRBJ2-2; absent DNA, TCRdb's TRBD1 call cannot be checked. Germline CDR1 reads MNHNY; CDR2 reads SVGAGI (reference sequence). This CDR3 spans 15 amino acids. The CDR3 region is CASSHGTALAGELFF.

The genes are TRBV29-1 and TRBJ2-7; TCRdb returns TRBD1, unconfirmable since there is no DNA. This CDR3 spans 13 amino acids. Germline V lookup: CDR1 SQVTM, CDR2 ANQGSEA. CDR3 protein: CSVGQGIAYEQYF.

This clonotype shows up as medium-sized by frequency. The J gene is TRBJ1-2, the V gene TRBV29-1. Looked up from germline, CDR1 is SQVTM and CDR2 is ANQGSEA. The length of the CDR3 is 13 residues. The CDR3 protein is CSARMSLNYGYTF.

V is TRBV6-5 and J is TRBJ1-6. The CDR3 contains 15 residues. CDR1 is MNHEY, CDR2 SVGAGI, per germline. The CDR3 protein is CASSYLGPPNSPLHF.

The V gene is TRBV14, the J gene TRBJ1-1; TCRdb's D call of TRBD1 is untestable without DNA. Germline loops: CDR1 SGHDN, CDR2 FVKESK. The CDR3 contains 14 residues. The CDR3 sequence is CASSTGRVGTEAFF.

This clonotype is called medium-sized based on its frequency. The V call is TRBV7-8, the J call TRBJ2-7; the TCRdb D gene call, TRBD1, has no DNA to confirm it. Germline values: CDR1 SGHVS, CDR2 FQNEAQ. There are 12 residues in the CDR3. The CDR3 sequence is CASISHGAEQYF. Filled out from reference TRBV7-8 and TRBJ2-7, the complete variable domain reads GAGVSQSPRYKVAKRGQDVALRCDPISGHVSLFWYQQALGQGPEFLTYFQNEAQLDKSGLPSDRFFAERPEGSVSTLKIQRTQQEDSAVYLCASISHGAEQYFGPGTRLTVT.

Judged by frequency, this clonotype is medium-sized. The V gene is TRBV4-1, the J gene TRBJ1-2; no DNA is available, so the TRBD1 call from TCRdb remains unchecked. Germline CDR1 and CDR2: MGHRA and YSYEKL. The CDR3 has 17 amino acids. The CDR3 region is CASSQEGLPDRIYGYTF.

By frequency, this clonotype is medium-sized. The chain has TRBV12-3 or TRBV12-4 and TRBJ2-7; TCRdb's D call of TRBD1 is untestable without DNA. CDR3 length: 13 residues. CDR3 protein: CASSHGAIYEQYF.

This clonotype is labeled medium-sized (0.01 to 0.1%) based on frequency. V is TRBV29-1 and J is TRBJ2-1; TCRdb outputs TRBD2, but without DNA this stays unchecked. This CDR3 contains 12 residues. The germline gives CDR1 SQVTM, CDR2 ANQGSEA. CDR3 in amino acids: CSVVRLAYEQFF.

This clonotype is labeled medium-sized based on frequency. The chain combines TRBV20-1 with TRBJ1-3; there is no DNA to check the TCRdb D call of TRBD1. This CDR3 region has 15 residues. The germline CDR1 and CDR2 sequences are DFQATT and SNEGSKA (reference sequence). The CDR3: CSARALGVGGNTIYF.

The chain links TRBV28 to TRBJ2-7; absent DNA, TCRdb's TRBD2 call cannot be checked. The CDR3 has 14 residues. The germline V gene has CDR1 MDHEN and CDR2 SYDVKM. CDR3 residues: CASSSGLADYEQYF.

Frequency places this clonotype as medium-sized (0.01 to 0.1%). This sequence joins TRBV20-1 and TRBJ2-3; the D gene TCRdb calls, TRBD2, cannot be checked with no DNA. CDR3 length equals 14 residues. CDR1 is DFQATT and CDR2 is SNEGSKA in the germline V gene (reference sequence). The CDR3 is CSASGLELTDTQYF.

This clonotype shows up as medium-sized (0.01 to 0.1%) by frequency. The gene calls are TRBV3-1 and TRBJ2-7. The CDR3 covers 14 residues. The V gene's germline CDR1 is LGHDT and CDR2 YNNKEL (reference sequence). CDR3 loop: CASSQDRRVHEQYF.

This chain links TRBV11-2 with TRBJ1-2; TCRdb indicates TRBD1, and absent DNA this call remains unverified. CDR3 length: 15 residues. The germline V gene has CDR1 SGHAT and CDR2 FQNNGV. The CDR3 sequence: CASSLVARGIYGYTF.

V and J are TRBV14 and TRBJ1-2. This CDR3 has 15 residues. Germline CDR1 is SGHDN and CDR2 is FVKESK. CDR3 loop: CASSQDSGVSYGYTF.

The gene calls are TRBV20-1 and TRBJ2-1. The length of the CDR3 is 14 residues. Germline V gene lookup returns CDR1 DFQATT and CDR2 SNEGSKA (reference sequence). This CDR3 is CSARGLENYNEQFF.

This sequence joins TRBV6-5 and TRBJ2-1; there is no DNA to check the TCRdb D call of TRBD2. Germline V gives CDR1 MNHEY, CDR2 SVGAGI. This CDR3 has 15 residues. The CDR3: CASSYRLAGINEQFF.